The 5 T cell receptor beta chains in this list originate from one sample, sequenced in a study of T cells in Graves' hyperthyroidism and ophthalmopathy. RNA transcripts provided the source from which TCR beta CDR3 regions were amplified. The TCR CDR3 first-round RT-PCR relied on the HTBI primer set. A single record per CDR3 protein comes from TCRdb applying MiXCR to the multiplex PCR reads. The sample carries 300,000 to 350,000 distinct CDR3 sequences, 15% to 20% recorded once. Sequencing used blood. The source of these receptors is a woman aged 50 to 60 with Graves' hyperthyroidism.

This clonotype was observed at least ten times. The rearrangement joins TRBV6-1 to TRBJ2-3; weak D call: TRBD1 (6 bases). V was shortened by 6 bases and J by 2 bases, with 15 bases between the two germline ends. The CDR3 covers 15 residues. In germline, CDR1 is MNHNS, CDR2 SASEGT. CDR3 residues: CASRRSGAHTDTQYF. The CDR3 DNA reads TGTGCCAGCAGGCGCTCAGGGGCCCACACAGATACGCAGTATTTT.

The chain is built from TRBV10-3 and TRBJ2-3; TRBD2 aligns across 8 bases. J was trimmed by 6 bases and V by 1 base; bases with no gene match: 6. Germline CDR1 and CDR2: ENHRY and SYGVKD. This CDR3 region has 15 residues. Written as DNA, the CDR3 is TGTGCCATCAGTGAGTTCAATAGCGGGGTGGATACGCAGTATTTT. Its protein product is CAISEFNSGVDTQYF.

In its sample, this clonotype was seen once. The chain couples TRBV20-1 to TRBJ2-3; 16 bases line up with TRBD2. V trimming: 5 bases; J trimming: 2 bases; junction bases outside the gene matches: 1. The CDR3 covers 15 residues. Germline V gives CDR1 DFQATT, CDR2 SNEGSKA (reference sequence). The CDR3 bases are TGCAGTGCTGGGACTAGCGGGGGGGACACAGATACGCAGTATTTT. This codes for CSAGTSGGDTDTQYF.

This clonotype was seen a handful of times. This chain connects TRBV18 to TRBJ2-7; D might be TRBD1 (6 bases). The V end was cut by 2 bases, the J end by 6 bases, with 17 bases between. The CDR3 extends over 15 amino acids. Germline V gene data show CDR1 as KGHSH and CDR2 as LQKENI. The CDR3 reads CASSPNSGALGEQYF. In DNA form, the CDR3 reads TGTGCCAGCTCACCAAATTCAGGGGCATTGGGCGAGCAGTACTTC. The full variable domain, completed using reference TRBV18 and TRBJ2-7, is NAGVMQNPRHLVRRRGQEARLRCSPMKGHSHVYWYRQLPEEGLKFMVYLQKENIIDESGMPKERFSAEFPKEGPSILRIQQVVRGDSAAYFCASSPNSGALGEQYFGPGTRLTVT.

The genes are TRBV2 and TRBJ2-5; no clear D gene. With 2 bases removed from V and 4 bases from J, the gap between germline ends came to 11 bases. CDR3 size: 14 residues. Looked up from germline, CDR1 is SNHLY and CDR2 is FYNNEI. The CDR3 sequence is CASSEWVLGETQYF. DNA for the CDR3: TGTGCCAGCAGTGAATGGGTACTCGGAGAGACCCAGTACTTC. The full variable domain, with the rest looked up from reference TRBV2 and TRBJ2-5, is EPEVTQTPSHQVTQMGQEVILRCVPISNHLYFYWYRQILGQKVEFLVSFYNNEISEKSEIFDDQFSVERPDGSNFTLKIRSTKLEDSAMYFCASSEWVLGETQYFGPGTRLLVL.